What follows are 23 T cell receptor beta chains derived from one specimen sequenced in a study of blood T cell repertoires in COVID-19 (TCRdb year 2020). The library was produced with the immunoSEQ multiplex PCR assay. Entries here come from immuneACCESS through TCRdb and include only in-frame sequences with V and J called. Some clones fail to appear in such tables; in the studies checked, an unresolved V gene covers under half of the shortfall, and the cause of the remainder is unknown. This sample gives hundreds of thousands of clones in total; about 90% of them show up just once. 1.2% of the sample is taken by the ten largest. The sequencing input was PBMCs or T cells enriched from blood (not recorded which). The receptors originated from a man aged 25-45 years who had recovered from COVID-19.

This rearrangement joins TRBV6-2 or TRBV6-3 to TRBJ2-5, with a tentative D call TRBD1 (6 bases). V was pared by 2 bases and J by 0 bases, with 13 bases between. The CDR3 extends over 16 amino acids. Per the germline V gene, CDR1 is MNHEY and CDR2 is SVGEGT. The CDR3 loop is CASSYRDTFYQETQYF. In nucleotides, the CDR3 is TGTGCCAGCAGTTACCGGGACACTTTTTACCAAGAGACCCAGTACTTC.

The chain has TRBV24-1 and TRBJ2-2, with 9 nucleotides matching TRBD1. V lost 3 bases, J lost 4 bases, and 11 bases stayed unmatched. Germline-derived CDR1 and CDR2 are KGHDR and SFDVKD. This CDR3 spans 18 amino acids. CDR3 in DNA: TGTGCCACCAGTGATCGGACCCCGACAGGGGGGAGCACCGGGGAGCTGTTTTTT. Translation: CATSDRTPTGGSTGELFF.

The chain is built from TRBV19 and TRBJ1-1; D is possibly TRBD1 (5 bases). In germline, CDR1 is LNHDA, CDR2 SQIVND (reference sequence). CDR3 length equals 15 residues. Trimming took 3 bases from V and 5 from J, leaving 16 bases between them. CDR3 sequence reads: CASSIRTGVGTEAFF. Here the CDR3 DNA reads TGTGCCAGTAGTATTCGAACGGGGGTCGGTACTGAAGCTTTCTTT.

As to this clone: The sample carries other DNA sequences with the same CDR3. The rearrangement uses TRBV9 and TRBJ1-1, with a weak D call TRBD1 (5 bases). Trimming removed 0 bases from V and 4 bases from J, with 7 bases in between. Germline V gene lookup returns CDR1 SGDLS and CDR2 YYNGEE. The CDR3 runs to 13 residues. Here the CDR3 DNA reads TGTGCCAGCAGCGTAGGTCAGGGCACTGAAGCTTTCTTT. Translated: CASSVGQGTEAFF.

The V gene is TRBV28, the J gene TRBJ2-7; 8 bases fit TRBD2. From germline, CDR1 is MDHEN and CDR2 SYDVKM. The CDR3 covers 15 residues. The V and J ends lost 6 bases and 3 bases, in that order; junction bases with no gene match: 10. CDR3 nucleotide sequence: TGTGCCAGCAGGAGTTTAGCGGGAAGTGACTACGAGCAGTACTTC. Protein product: CASRSLAGSDYEQYF.

This sequence joins TRBV10-2 and TRBJ1-2; 7 bases map to TRBD1. The CDR3 extends over 16 amino acids. The V gene's germline CDR1 is WSHSY and CDR2 SAAADI. The trim removed 8 bases at V and 0 bases at J, leaving 12 bases unmatched. The CDR3 region has the DNA TGCGCCAGCCTGAGAAGTCCGCAGGGGGCTAACTATGGCTACACCTTC. Translated, it gives CASLRSPQGANYGYTF.

The V gene is TRBV29-1, the J gene TRBJ2-5; perhaps TRBD2 as D (6 bases). V was pared by 4 bases and J by 10 bases, with 22 bases between. CDR1 and CDR2 from the germline V gene are SQVTM and ANQGSEA. The CDR3 runs 14 residues. The CDR3, as DNA: TGCAGCGTTGTCTTAGCGGACCTAGGATTGGGCCAGTACTTC. The encoded protein is CSVVLADLGLGQYF.

In its sample, this clone was seen once. V and J are TRBV7-6 and TRBJ2-1, with TRBD2 matching 8 bases. The germline V gene encodes CDR1 SGHVS and CDR2 FNYEAQ. The CDR3 consists of 17 residues. After removal of 5 bases from V and 9 bases from J, the junction contained 18 bases not matched to a gene. The CDR3 DNA reads TGTGCCAGCAGCCAGGTCGCCGGGAGCGGGGGTAAACGTGAGCAGTTCTTC. Translated: CASSQVAGSGGKREQFF.

The V call is TRBV14, the J call TRBJ1-1; 8 nucleotides agree with TRBD1. After removal of 2 bases from V and 4 bases from J, the junction contained 6 bases not matched to a gene. Per the germline V gene, CDR1 is SGHDN and CDR2 is FVKESK. The CDR3 has 15 amino acids. CDR3 sequence (DNA): TGTGCCAGCAGCCAACTACCCAGGGGGCCCACTGAAGCTTTCTTT. It yields the protein CASSQLPRGPTEAFF.

This clone came up once. The chain employs TRBV11-2 and TRBJ2-1; 8 nucleotides agree with TRBD2. Germline V lookup: CDR1 SGHAT, CDR2 FQNNGV. The V gene end was trimmed by 0 bases and the J gene end by 5 bases; junction bases not matched to a gene: 6. This CDR3 contains 16 residues. The CDR3 DNA reads as TGTGCCAGCAGCTTAGATCTAGCGGGTACCGACAATGAGCAGTTCTTC. Translating gives CASSLDLAGTDNEQFF. The whole variable domain, filled in from reference TRBV11-2 and TRBJ2-1, reads EAGVAQSPRYKIIEKRQSVAFWCNPISGHATLYWYQQILGQGPKLLIQFQNNGVVDDSQLPKDRFSAERLKGVDSTLKIQPAKLEDSAVYLCASSLDLAGTDNEQFFGPGTRLTVL.

The genes are TRBV25-1 and TRBJ2-7, with 12 bases aligning to TRBD2. Germline V gene sequence: CDR1 MGHDK, CDR2 SYGVNS. With 2 bases clipped from V and 6 bases from J, the junction kept 8 bases outside the gene matches. CDR3 length: 16 residues. This chain's CDR3 is CASSETGLAGRGEQYF. The DNA for the CDR3 is TGTGCCAGCAGTGAAACCGGACTAGCGGGACGTGGCGAGCAGTACTTC.

This clone is a singleton in its sample. The V call is TRBV3-1 (or the pseudogene TRBV3-2), the J call TRBJ2-4; 7 nucleotides match TRBD1. This CDR3 is built from 14 residues. Germline lookup yields CDR1 LGHDT and CDR2 YNNKEL (reference sequence). Trimming took 3 bases from V and 6 from J; bases not matched to a gene: 5. CDR3 bases: TGTGCCAGCAGCCACCCGGGACAGACAAACATTCAGTACTTC. Its translation: CASSHPGQTNIQYF.

This clone was picked up a small number of times. The J gene is TRBJ1-5, the V gene TRBV7-9; 7 bases align to TRBD1. The germline V gene encodes CDR1 SEHNR and CDR2 FQNEAQ (reference sequence). This CDR3 is built from 15 residues. V trimming: 1 base; J trimming: 4 bases; junction bases outside the gene matches: 4. The CDR3 coding sequence is TGTGCCAGCAGCTTAGACGGGACAGCGAATCAGCCCCAGCATTTT. This gives the protein CASSLDGTANQPQHF.

The V call is TRBV30, the J call TRBJ1-1, with D maybe TRBD1 (6 bases). The CDR3 consists of 14 residues. Germline V gene sequence: CDR1 GTSNPN, CDR2 SVGIG (reference sequence). V dropped 4 bases and J dropped 1 base, with 13 bases sitting between them. The CDR3 region has the DNA TGTGCCTGGAACTCCGGACAGCCGAACACTGAAGCTTTCTTT. Translation gives CAWNSGQPNTEAFF.

The CDR3 sequence: CAISESGDRGLGQPQHF. DNA for the CDR3: TGTGCCATCAGTGAGTCCGGGGACAGGGGGCTAGGTCAGCCCCAGCATTTT. The chain links TRBV10-3 to TRBJ1-5; 12 bases are a match to TRBD1. CDR3 size: 17 residues. In germline, CDR1 is ENHRY, CDR2 SYGVKD. The V and J ends lost 0 bases and 6 bases, in that order; junction bases with no gene match: 6.

This clone has just one count. The CDR3 coding sequence is TGTGCCAGCAGCTTGGGGTACAGGGGGAAGGGGTCGGATGAAAAACTGTTTTTT. It translates to CASSLGYRGKGSDEKLFF. The chain couples TRBV11-2 to TRBJ1-4; 8 bases line up with TRBD1. The germline CDR1 and CDR2 sequences are SGHAT and FQNNGV. The V segment lost 3 bases and the J segment 6 bases; nucleotides outside the gene matches: 15. The CDR3 is made up of 18 amino acids.

The rearrangement joins TRBV5-1 to TRBJ2-2; tentative D call: TRBD1 (6 bases). The CDR3 spans 15 residues. CDR1 and CDR2 from the germline V gene are SGHRS and YFSETQ. The V gene lost 4 bases and the J gene lost 6 bases, with 16 bases spanning the gap. The CDR3 DNA sequence: TGCGCCAGCAGCCCGGACAGTGGGAAAGCCGGGGAGCTGTTTTTT. As protein: CASSPDSGKAGELFF.

A single count supports this clone. In nucleotides, the CDR3 is TGTGCCAGCTCACCACGGGTTCTTCCGGGACAGAGCACAGATACGCAGTATTTT. Translated, it gives CASSPRVLPGQSTDTQYF. The chain carries TRBV18 and TRBJ2-3; 7 nucleotides align to TRBD1. Germline values: CDR1 KGHSH, CDR2 LQKENI. The J segment lost 0 bases and the V segment lost 1 base, leaving 10 bases of the junction unmatched. CDR3 length equals 18 residues.

This clone was counted once. The rearrangement joins TRBV4-3 to TRBJ2-7; TRBD1 aligns across 9 bases. Germline-derived CDR1 and CDR2 are LGHNA and YSLEER. The ends lost 2 bases at V and 6 bases at J; junction bases unmatched: 8. This CDR3 spans 15 amino acids. This chain's CDR3 is CASSQPGQGFLEQYF. CDR3 bases: TGCGCCAGCAGCCAACCGGGACAGGGTTTTCTCGAGCAGTACTTC.

V and J are TRBV6-5 and TRBJ2-7; tentative D call: TRBD1 (6 bases). CDR3 length: 14 residues. Germline loops: CDR1 MNHEY, CDR2 SVGAGI. Trimming took 8 bases from V and 2 from J, leaving 16 bases between them. CDR3 coding DNA: TGTGCCAGCCGACCGACAGGAACTGCCTACGAGCAGTACTTC. It encodes CASRPTGTAYEQYF.

The count of this clone is one. This chain uses TRBV4-2 with TRBJ1-2, with 7 nucleotides matching TRBD1. V lost 1 base, J lost 7 bases, and 6 bases stayed unmatched. The CDR3 totals 14 residues. Germline V lookup: CDR1 LGHNA, CDR2 YNFKEQ. The CDR3 is CASSQGVTGPGYTF. CDR3 DNA sequence: TGTGCCAGCAGCCAAGGGGTGACAGGGCCTGGCTACACCTTC.

The rearrangement links TRBV5-5 to TRBJ1-1, with D perhaps matching TRBD1 (6 bases). Germline V gives CDR1 SGHKS, CDR2 YYEKEE (reference sequence). The CDR3 is 14 residues long. V was clipped by 6 bases and J by 0 bases, with 12 bases between them. CDR3 region: CASTGQIMNTEAFF. The CDR3 DNA sequence: TGTGCCAGCACCGGACAGATTATGAACACTGAAGCTTTCTTT.

The DNA for the CDR3 is TGTGCCAGCAGCTTTCCCACACTAGCGGGCGACCAAGAGACCCAGTACTTC. Translation: CASSFPTLAGDQETQYF. The V and J genes are TRBV7-6 and TRBJ2-5, with 9 bases lining up with TRBD2. This CDR3 region has 17 residues. V trimming: 3 bases; J trimming: 0 bases; junction bases outside the gene matches: 8. CDR1 and CDR2 (germline): SGHVS, FNYEAQ. Full variable domain (outside the CDR3, taken from reference TRBV7-6 and TRBJ2-5): GAGVSQSPRYKVTKRGQDVALRCDPISGHVSLYWYRQALGQGPEFLTYFNYEAQQDKSGLPNDRFSAERPEGSISTLTIQRTEQRDSAMYRCASSFPTLAGDQETQYFGPGTRLLVL.